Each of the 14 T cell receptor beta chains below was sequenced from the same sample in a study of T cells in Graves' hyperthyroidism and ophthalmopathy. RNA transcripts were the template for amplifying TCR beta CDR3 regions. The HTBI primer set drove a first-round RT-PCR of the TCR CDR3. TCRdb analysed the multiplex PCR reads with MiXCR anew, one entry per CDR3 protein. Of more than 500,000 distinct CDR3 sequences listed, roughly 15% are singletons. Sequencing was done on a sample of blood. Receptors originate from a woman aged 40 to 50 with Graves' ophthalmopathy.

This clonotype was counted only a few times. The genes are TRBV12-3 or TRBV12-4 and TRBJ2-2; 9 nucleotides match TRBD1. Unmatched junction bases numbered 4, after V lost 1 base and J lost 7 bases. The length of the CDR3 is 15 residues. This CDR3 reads CASSLGTGAVGELFF. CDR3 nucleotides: TGTGCCAGCAGTTTAGGGACAGGGGCCGTCGGGGAGCTGTTTTTT.

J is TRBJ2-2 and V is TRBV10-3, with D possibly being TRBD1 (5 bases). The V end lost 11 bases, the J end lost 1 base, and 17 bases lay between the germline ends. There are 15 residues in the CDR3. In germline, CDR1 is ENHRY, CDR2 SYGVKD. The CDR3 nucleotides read TGTGCCTCAAAAGGGGCACTTATGAACACCGGGGAGCTGTTTTTT. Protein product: CASKGALMNTGELFF.

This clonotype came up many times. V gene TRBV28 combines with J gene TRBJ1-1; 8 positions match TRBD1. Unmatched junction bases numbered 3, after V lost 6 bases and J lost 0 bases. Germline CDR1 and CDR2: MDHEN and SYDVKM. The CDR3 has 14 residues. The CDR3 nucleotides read TGTGCCAGCAGACCGGACAGGGTGAACACTGAAGCTTTCTTT. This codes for CASRPDRVNTEAFF.

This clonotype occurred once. CDR3 sequence (DNA): TGTGCCAGCAGTCCCTACGGACTAGCGGGAGTTGAGACCCAGTACTTC. Encoded protein: CASSPYGLAGVETQYF. The rearrangement joins TRBV28 to TRBJ2-5; 13 positions agree with TRBD2. This CDR3 has 16 amino acids. The germline CDR1 and CDR2 sequences are MDHEN and SYDVKM. The V gene end was trimmed by 5 bases and the J gene end by 5 bases; junction bases not matched to a gene: 8. The full variable domain, completed using reference TRBV28 and TRBJ2-5, is DVKVTQSSRYLVKRTGEKVFLECVQDMDHENMFWYRQDPGLGLRLIYFSYDVKMKEKGDIPEGYSVSREKKERFSLILESASTNQTSMYLCASSPYGLAGVETQYFGPGTRLLVL.

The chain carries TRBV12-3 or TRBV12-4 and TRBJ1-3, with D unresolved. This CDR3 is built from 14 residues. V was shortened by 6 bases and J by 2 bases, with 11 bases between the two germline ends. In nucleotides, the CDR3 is TGTGCCAGCAGGGAAAAGGAGACTGGAAACACCATATATTTT. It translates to CASREKETGNTIYF.

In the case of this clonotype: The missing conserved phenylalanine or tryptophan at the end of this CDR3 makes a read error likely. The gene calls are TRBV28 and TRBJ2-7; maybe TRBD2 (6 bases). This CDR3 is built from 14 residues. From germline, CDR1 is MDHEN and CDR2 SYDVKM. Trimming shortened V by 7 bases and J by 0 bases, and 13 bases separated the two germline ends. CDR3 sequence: CASKRAGLSYEQYL. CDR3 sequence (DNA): TGTGCCAGCAAAAGAGCGGGTCTCTCCTACGAGCAGTACCTC.

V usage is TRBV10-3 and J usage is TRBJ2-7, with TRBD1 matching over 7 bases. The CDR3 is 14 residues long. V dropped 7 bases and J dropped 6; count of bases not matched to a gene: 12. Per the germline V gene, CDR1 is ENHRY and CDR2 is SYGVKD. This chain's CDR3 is CAITEGASGPEQYF. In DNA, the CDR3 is TGTGCCATCACCGAGGGGGCCTCAGGGCCCGAGCAGTACTTC.

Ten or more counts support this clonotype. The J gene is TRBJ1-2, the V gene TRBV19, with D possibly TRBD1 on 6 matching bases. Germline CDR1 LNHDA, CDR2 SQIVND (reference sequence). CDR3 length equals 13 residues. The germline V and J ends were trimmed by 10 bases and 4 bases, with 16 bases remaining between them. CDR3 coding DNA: TGTGCCACCACCAACAGGGCCCCCTATGGCTACACCTTC. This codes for CATTNRAPYGYTF.

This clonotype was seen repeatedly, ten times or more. CDR3 residues: CASSLGWGGNQPQHF. As DNA, the CDR3 is TGTGCCAGCAGCTTAGGTTGGGGAGGCAATCAGCCCCAGCATTTT. This chain joins TRBV7-2 and TRBJ1-5; D unclear. Germline V gene data show CDR1 as SGHTA and CDR2 as FQGNSA. With 1 base removed from V and 2 bases from J, the gap between germline ends came to 9 bases. The CDR3 totals 15 residues. Together with reference TRBV7-2 and TRBJ1-5, the CDR3 gives the full variable domain: GAGVSQSPSNKVTEKGKDVELRCDPISGHTALYWYRQSLGQGLEFLIYFQGNSAPDKSGLPSDRFSAERTGGSVSTLTIQRTQQEDSAVYLCASSLGWGGNQPQHFGDGTRLSIL.

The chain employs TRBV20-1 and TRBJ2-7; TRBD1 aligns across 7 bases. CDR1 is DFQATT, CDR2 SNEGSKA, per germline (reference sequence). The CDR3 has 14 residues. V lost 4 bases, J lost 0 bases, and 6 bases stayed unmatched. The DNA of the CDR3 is TGCAGTGCTAACCAGGGGGTTAGCTCCTACGAGCAGTACTTC. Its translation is CSANQGVSSYEQYF.

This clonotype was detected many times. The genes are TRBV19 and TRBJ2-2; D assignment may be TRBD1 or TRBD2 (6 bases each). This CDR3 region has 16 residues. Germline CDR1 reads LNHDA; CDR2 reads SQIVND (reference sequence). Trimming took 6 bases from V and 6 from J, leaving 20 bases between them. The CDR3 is CASRPGGGGRPGELFF. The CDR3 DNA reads TGTGCCAGTAGGCCCGGCGGAGGGGGTAGACCCGGGGAGCTGTTTTTT.

CDR3 coding DNA: TGTGCCAGCAGTGAAGCGCCTCTCAACTGGGAGGAACCCACAGATACGCAGTATTTT. Protein: CASSEAPLNWEEPTDTQYF. The J gene is TRBJ2-3, the V gene TRBV2; TRBD2 might be the D (6 bases). Per the germline V gene, CDR1 is SNHLY and CDR2 is FYNNEI. V lost 0 bases, J lost 2 bases, and 21 bases lay in between. This CDR3 spans 19 amino acids.

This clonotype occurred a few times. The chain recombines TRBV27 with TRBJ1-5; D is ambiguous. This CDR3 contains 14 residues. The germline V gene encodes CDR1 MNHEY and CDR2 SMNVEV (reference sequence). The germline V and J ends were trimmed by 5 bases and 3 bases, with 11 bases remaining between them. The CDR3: CASSVGSFNQPQHF. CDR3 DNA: TGTGCCAGCAGTGTGGGATCCTTCAATCAGCCCCAGCATTTT.

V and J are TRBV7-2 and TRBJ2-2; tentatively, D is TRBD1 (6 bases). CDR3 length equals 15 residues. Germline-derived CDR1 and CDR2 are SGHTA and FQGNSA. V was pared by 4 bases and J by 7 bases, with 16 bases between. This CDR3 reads CASSSQYREHGELFF. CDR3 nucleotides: TGTGCCAGCAGCTCGCAATACAGGGAACACGGGGAGCTGTTTTTT.